This T cell receptor (beta chain) was captured by sequencing in a study of shared clonotypes between healthy human individuals. The study, taken as a whole, reports: Deeper or shallower sequencing was expected to change how clonotypes are shared among donors.

The CDR3 spans 12 residues. Germline-derived CDR1 and CDR2 are MNHEY and SMNVEV (reference sequence). V lost 2 bases, J lost 2 bases, and 0 bases lay in between. As handled by the study authors: For the immunoSEQ data, sequences were junction-only without quality scores, so filtering differed. Repertoires were generated with immunoSEQ multiplex PCR, while TCRdb's copy carries only in-frame clones and drops some. The V and J calls and the clone size are those of that table, but D and trimming were determined from the DNA. The table has around 88,000 clones, approximately 75% seen once. Regarding this clone: Its specificity is unknown. A much larger clone differs by one base, so this may be a read error.

This TCR derives from a man between 25 and 39 years old in good health. The J gene is TRBJ2-2, the V gene TRBV27; D not certain. The sequenced material came from memory CD8+ T cells sorted from blood. This sample's subset: CD45RO+ cells pooled with CCR7-negative TemRA cells. The CDR3 DNA reads as TGTGCCAGCAGTTTAAACACCGGGGAGCTGTTTTTT. Residues: CASSLNTGELFF.